Reported below is one T cell receptor beta chain. The V end lost 1 base, the J end lost 3 bases, and 25 bases lay between the germline ends. Germline values: CDR1 SGHVS, CDR2 FNYEAQ. This CDR3 comprises 20 residues. TCRdb re-called the 5' RACE reads through MiXCR, storing one row per CDR3 protein. The sample yields hundreds of thousands of distinct CDR3 sequences, more than 15% seen once. The sample is drawn from a study of T-cell memory formation after mild COVID-19. The source material was PBMCs or a T cell subset sorted from them (not recorded which). This sequence was found in a man between 18 and 35 years old who had mild COVID-19 (a few samples of this study predate the infection). Cell type and time point are not known. The chain combines TRBV7-6 with TRBJ1-5, with a tentative D call TRBD1 (5 bases). The CDR3 bases are TGTGCCAGCAGCTTAGTCAAAACTTTACTGACGGAGGGGTCCAATCAGCCCCAGCATTTT. It yields the protein CASSLVKTLLTEGSNQPQHF.